This T cell receptor beta chain was documented in a study of technical replicates of blood from a handful of donors. The germline V gene has CDR1 ENHRY and CDR2 SYGVKD. Trimming cost V 6 bases and J 3 bases; bases outside gene matches: 11. CDR3 length equals 16 residues. The data were produced by immunoSEQ multiplex PCR, yet TCRdb's version contains in-frame clones alone and is incomplete. This table holds 85,000 to 100,000 clones, 85% to 95% found once. The chain recombines TRBV10-3 with TRBJ2-3, with 8 bases lining up with TRBD1. Sequences were obtained from T cells isolated from PBMCs. This TCR came from a human donor in good health. DNA of the CDR3: TGTGCCATCAGCTTTTTGACAGGGGAGACGACAGATACGCAGTATTTT. Translating it yields CAISFLTGETTDTQYF.